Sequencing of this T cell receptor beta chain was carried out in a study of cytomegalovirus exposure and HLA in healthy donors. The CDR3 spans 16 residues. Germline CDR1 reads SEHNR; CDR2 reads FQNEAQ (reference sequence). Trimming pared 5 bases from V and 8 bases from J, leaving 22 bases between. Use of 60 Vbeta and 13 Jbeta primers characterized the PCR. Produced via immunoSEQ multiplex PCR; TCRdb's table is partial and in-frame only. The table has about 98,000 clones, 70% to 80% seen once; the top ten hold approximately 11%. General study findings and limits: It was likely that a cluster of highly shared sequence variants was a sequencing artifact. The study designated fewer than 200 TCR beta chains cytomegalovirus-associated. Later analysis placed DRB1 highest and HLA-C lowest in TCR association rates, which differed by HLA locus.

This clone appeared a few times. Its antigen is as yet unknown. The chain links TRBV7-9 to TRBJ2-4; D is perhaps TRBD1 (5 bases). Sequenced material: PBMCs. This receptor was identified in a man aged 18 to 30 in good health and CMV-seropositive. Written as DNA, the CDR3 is TGTGCCAGCAGCCACTCCCTGGGGCCGGATAGAGACATTCAGTACTTC. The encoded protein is CASSHSLGPDRDIQYF.